One and the same sample provided the 29 T cell receptor beta chains below, sequenced in a study of T cell responses to AZD1222 COVID-19 vaccine. Using immunoSEQ multiplex PCR, the repertoire was profiled, and TCRdb retains in-frame clones only, with some absent. Among fewer than 120,000 clones, 70% to 90% were seen once, and the ten largest hold around 3%. Sequenced here: peripheral blood, sampled on day 0 of AZD1222 vaccination. The receptor source for this set is an adult in good health.

The rearrangement uses TRBV9 and TRBJ1-5; D is unclear. The V gene lost 0 bases and the J gene lost 3 bases, with 7 bases spanning the gap. The CDR3 length is 14 residues. Per germline, CDR1 SGDLS and CDR2 YYNGEE. The CDR3 DNA follows: TGTGCCAGCAGCGTAGGGGTGATCAATCAGCCCCAGCATTTT. As protein: CASSVGVINQPQHF.

V gene TRBV11-2 combines with J gene TRBJ2-3; D is undetermined. Germline CDR1 SGHAT, CDR2 FQNNGV. The CDR3 consists of 13 residues. V gave up 3 bases and J gave up 3 bases, with 7 bases separating them. The CDR3 is CASSFYLTDTQYF. The CDR3 coding sequence is TGTGCCAGCAGCTTTTACCTAACAGATACGCAGTATTTT. The entire variable domain, with the rest obtained from reference TRBV11-2 and TRBJ2-3, is as follows: EAGVAQSPRYKIIEKRQSVAFWCNPISGHATLYWYQQILGQGPKLLIQFQNNGVVDDSQLPKDRFSAERLKGVDSTLKIQPAKLEDSAVYLCASSFYLTDTQYFGPGTRLTVL.

Notes on this clone: At one boundary the junction diverges from the germline segment, which might be a read error. The CDR3 region is CAWRIPGRLASPLHF. The CDR3 region has the DNA TGTGCCTGGAGGATTCCCGGGCGTCTGGCTTCACCTCTCCACTTT. V and J are TRBV30 and TRBJ1-6; D gene uncertain. Germline V gene sequence: CDR1 GTSNPN, CDR2 SVGIG (reference sequence). The length of the CDR3 is 15 residues. The entire variable domain, with the rest obtained from reference TRBV30 and TRBJ1-6, is as follows: SQTIHQWPATLVQPVGSPLSLECTVEGTSNPNLYWYRQAAGRGLQLLFYSVGIGQISSEVPQNLSASRPQDRQFILSSKKLLLSDSGFYLCAWRIPGRLASPLHFGNGTRLTVT.

The chain couples TRBV6-1 to TRBJ2-1; a possible D gene is TRBD1 (5 bases). The CDR3 covers 14 residues. Trimming removed 1 base from V and 6 bases from J, with 10 bases in between. Germline loops: CDR1 MNHNS, CDR2 SASEGT. The CDR3, as DNA: TGTGCCAGCAGTGAAGATCGTAGGGGCAATGAGCAGTTCTTC. It codes for CASSEDRRGNEQFF.

The chain combines TRBV19 with TRBJ1-1; 10 bases are a match to TRBD1. CDR3 length: 14 amino acids. The germline CDR1 and CDR2 sequences are LNHDA and SQIVND (reference sequence). V gave up 7 bases and J gave up 3 bases; unmatched junction bases: 5. As DNA, the CDR3 is TGTGCCAGTACCTCAGGACAGGGGGACACTGAAGCTTTCTTT. This encodes CASTSGQGDTEAFF.

This clone was counted once. The V and J genes are TRBV19 and TRBJ2-7; TRBD2 is a possible D gene (6 bases). Between the trimmed V and J ends, which lost 4 bases and 3 bases, there was a span of 13 bases. Germline-derived CDR1 and CDR2 are LNHDA and SQIVND (reference sequence). This CDR3 comprises 14 residues. The CDR3 sequence is CASSKTAGFYEQYF. The CDR3 DNA reads TGTGCCAGTAGTAAAACGGCGGGGTTCTACGAGCAGTACTTC.

This clone was counted once. The chain's CDR3 is CATSRGSAHQGEDGYTF. CDR3 in DNA: TGTGCCACCAGCAGAGGCTCCGCTCATCAGGGTGAGGATGGCTACACCTTC. This chain connects TRBV15 to TRBJ1-2, with a weak D call TRBD1 (5 bases). This CDR3 comprises 17 residues. Germline CDR1 is LNHNV and CDR2 is YYDKDF (reference sequence). V lost 1 base to trimming and J lost 6 bases, with 21 bases between them.

The J gene is TRBJ2-3, the V gene TRBV7-3, with D perhaps matching TRBD2 (7 bases). CDR1 is SGHTA, CDR2 FQGTGA, per germline. The CDR3 has 14 amino acids. V shed 6 bases and J shed 4 bases, with 14 bases lying between them. CDR3 nucleotide sequence: TGTGCCAGCAGTCCAACGGGGGGCCCAGATACGCAGTATTTT. Its translation is CASSPTGGPDTQYF.

This clone was observed once. The V call is TRBV5-4, the J call TRBJ1-1; 7 bases are a match to TRBD1. CDR3 length: 14 amino acids. The ends lost 3 bases at V and 1 base at J; junction bases unmatched: 3. Germline V gene lookup returns CDR1 SGHNT and CDR2 YYREEE (reference sequence). CDR3 bases: TGTGCCAGCAGCTCTCAGGGGGGGAACACTGAAGCTTTCTTT. Protein: CASSSQGGNTEAFF.

The chain joins TRBV19 to TRBJ2-4; 7 bases match TRBD2. CDR1 and CDR2 from the germline V gene are LNHDA and SQIVND (reference sequence). V was pared by 6 bases and J by 8 bases, with 7 bases of the junction left unmatched. This CDR3 is built from 13 residues. CDR3 DNA: TGTGCCAGTAGCGCGGCTGGGAGGGACATTCAGTACTTC. It encodes CASSAAGRDIQYF.

This clone has just a few counts. The J gene is TRBJ1-3, the V gene TRBV18; possible D gene TRBD1, 6 bases. The length of the CDR3 is 15 residues. In germline, CDR1 is KGHSH, CDR2 LQKENI. Trimming took 3 bases from V and 7 from J, leaving 16 bases between them. The CDR3 region is CASSPEAGVLNTIYF. CDR3 coding DNA: TGTGCCAGCTCACCCGAGGCAGGGGTTTTGAACACCATATATTTT. Full variable domain (outside the CDR3, taken from reference TRBV18 and TRBJ1-3): NAGVMQNPRHLVRRRGQEARLRCSPMKGHSHVYWYRQLPEEGLKFMVYLQKENIIDESGMPKERFSAEFPKEGPSILRIQQVVRGDSAAYFCASSPEAGVLNTIYFGEGSWLTVV.

The chain couples TRBV28 to TRBJ1-5; 12 bases agree with TRBD1. CDR3 size: 15 residues. From germline, CDR1 is MDHEN and CDR2 SYDVKM. Trimming cost V 4 bases and J 5 bases; bases outside gene matches: 3. CDR3 protein: CASSSGTGGDQPQHF. CDR3 bases: TGTGCCAGCAGTTCCGGGACAGGGGGCGATCAGCCCCAGCATTTT.

This chain joins TRBV28 and TRBJ1-6; D unclear. V gave up 3 bases and J gave up 6 bases, with 9 bases separating them. The CDR3 sequence is 14 residues long. From germline, CDR1 is MDHEN and CDR2 SYDVKM. DNA of the CDR3: TGTGCCAGCAGTTTTTATACTCGTAATTCACCCCTCCACTTT. It codes for CASSFYTRNSPLHF. Filled out from reference TRBV28 and TRBJ1-6, the complete variable domain reads DVKVTQSSRYLVKRTGEKVFLECVQDMDHENMFWYRQDPGLGLRLIYFSYDVKMKEKGDIPEGYSVSREKKERFSLILESASTNQTSMYLCASSFYTRNSPLHFGNGTRLTVT.

The chain employs TRBV7-2 and TRBJ2-2, with 7 bases aligning to TRBD2. The CDR3 consists of 16 residues. With V trimmed by 5 bases and J by 7 bases, 13 bases remained unmatched. Germline values: CDR1 SGHTA, CDR2 FQGNSA. The CDR3 protein is CASSETPGGGLGELFF. For the CDR3, the DNA is TGTGCCAGCAGCGAGACACCGGGGGGAGGCCTCGGGGAGCTGTTTTTT.

This chain links TRBV7-9 with TRBJ2-5; no reliable D call. Germline loops: CDR1 SEHNR, CDR2 FQNEAQ (reference sequence). V lost 2 bases to trimming and J lost 1 base, with 5 bases between them. There are 13 residues in the CDR3. The CDR3 bases are TGTGCCAGCAGCTTATACGGCCAAGAGACCCAGTACTTC. Residues: CASSLYGQETQYF. Full variable domain (rest looked up from reference TRBV7-9 and TRBJ2-5): DTGVSQNPRHKITKRGQNVTFRCDPISEHNRLYWYRQTLGQGPEFLTYFQNEAQLEKSRLLSDRFSAERPKGSFSTLEIQRTEQGDSAMYLCASSLYGQETQYFGPGTRLLVL.

The chain links TRBV5-5 to TRBJ1-5; D remains unclear. CDR3 length: 15 amino acids. V was pared by 0 bases and J by 2 bases, with 9 bases between. Germline V CDR1 and CDR2: SGHKS, YYEKEE (reference sequence). CDR3 sequence: CASSLVGTGNQPQHF. For the CDR3, the DNA is TGTGCCAGCAGCTTGGTTGGAACCGGCAATCAGCCCCAGCATTTT.

The V and J genes are TRBV18 and TRBJ2-7; D gene uncertain. From germline, CDR1 is KGHSH and CDR2 LQKENI. V lost 3 bases and J lost 7, with 19 bases in between. There are 15 residues in the CDR3. The CDR3 coding sequence is TGTGCCAGCTCACCGGAGTCCGGGCCCCCTAGGGAGCAGTACTTC. It codes for CASSPESGPPREQYF.

The J gene is TRBJ1-2, the V gene TRBV12-3 or TRBV12-4; D remains ambiguous. This CDR3 comprises 12 residues. V lost 2 bases and J lost 8, with 9 bases in between. The CDR3 DNA is TGTGCCAGCAGTTTAACGGTCAGGGGCTACACCTTC. The encoded protein is CASSLTVRGYTF.

This clone was picked up a small number of times. This chain uses TRBV28 with TRBJ2-7, with 7 bases identical to TRBD2. The trim removed 2 bases at V and 0 bases at J, leaving 7 bases unmatched. Germline CDR1 MDHEN, CDR2 SYDVKM. The CDR3 runs to 16 residues. As DNA, the CDR3 is TGTGCCAGCAGTTTACCCCTCGGGGGGACCTCCTACGAGCAGTACTTC. Translation: CASSLPLGGTSYEQYF.

The rearrangement uses TRBV12-3 or TRBV12-4 and TRBJ1-2; no definite D call. V was clipped by 6 bases and J by 8 bases, with 13 bases between them. The CDR3 extends over 12 amino acids. The CDR3 is CASRSSMGGYTF. In DNA form, the CDR3 reads TGTGCCAGCAGGTCGAGCATGGGAGGCTACACCTTC.

J is TRBJ1-2 and V is TRBV2; tentative D call: TRBD1 (5 bases). Germline V lookup: CDR1 SNHLY, CDR2 FYNNEI. The CDR3 sequence is 11 residues long. V dropped 3 bases and J dropped 14 bases, with 13 bases sitting between them. In nucleotides, the CDR3 is TGTGCCAGCAGTGACGAGGGACCGGGGACCTTC. Translated, it gives CASSDEGPGTF.

In DNA form, the CDR3 reads TGCGCCAGCAGCCAAGATAGAGGACAGCCCCAGCATTTT. This encodes CASSQDRGQPQHF. This chain links TRBV4-3 with TRBJ1-5; D remains unclear. V shed 0 bases and J shed 7 bases, with 7 bases lying between them. This CDR3 region has 13 residues. Germline CDR1 LGHNA, CDR2 YSLEER.

The rearrangement links TRBV7-3 to TRBJ2-1; TRBD2 aligns across 11 bases. The J segment lost 10 bases and the V segment lost 3 bases, leaving 8 bases of the junction unmatched. Germline V gives CDR1 SGHTA, CDR2 FQGTGA. This CDR3 is 15 amino acids long. CDR3: CASSFDLAGGREQFF. CDR3 in DNA: TGTGCCAGCAGCTTTGACCTAGCGGGGGGCCGAGAGCAGTTCTTC.

The chain combines TRBV7-2 with TRBJ2-2; 9 bases match TRBD1. The CDR3 is 16 residues long. Germline assignment: CDR1 SGHTA and CDR2 FQGNSA. V shed 5 bases and J 5 bases; nucleotides not matched to a gene: 9. The DNA for the CDR3 is TGTGCCAGCAGCCCCCCGGGACAGGGTTTAACCGGGGAGCTGTTTTTT. As protein: CASSPPGQGLTGELFF.

Only one count was recorded for this clone. This chain uses TRBV28 with TRBJ2-5; D is perhaps TRBD2 (6 bases). The germline V and J ends were trimmed by 5 bases and 5 bases, with 24 bases remaining between them. From germline, CDR1 is MDHEN and CDR2 SYDVKM. This CDR3 spans 17 amino acids. CDR3 nucleotide sequence: TGTGCCAGCAGTCCCATCCAGGGAGCGGGCCGATTCGAGACCCAGTACTTC. This sequence encodes CASSPIQGAGRFETQYF.

The chain is built from TRBV5-5 and TRBJ2-5; D is undetermined. From germline, CDR1 is SGHKS and CDR2 YYEKEE (reference sequence). CDR3 length equals 12 residues. Trimming pared 6 bases from V and 5 bases from J, leaving 11 bases between. This chain's CDR3 is CASNNIWETQYF. The CDR3 region has the DNA TGTGCCAGCAACAACATCTGGGAGACCCAGTACTTC. The full variable domain, its missing parts supplied by reference TRBV5-5 and TRBJ2-5, is DAGVTQSPTHLIKTRGQQVTLRCSPISGHKSVSWYQQVLGQGPQFIFQYYEKEERGRGNFPDRFSARQFPNYSSELNVNALLLGDSALYLCASNNIWETQYFGPGTRLLVL.

The V gene is TRBV24-1, the J gene TRBJ1-4; 7 positions agree with TRBD1. Germline loops: CDR1 KGHDR, CDR2 SFDVKD. The CDR3 runs to 15 residues. V was pared by 4 bases and J by 8 bases, with 9 bases of the junction left unmatched. The CDR3 DNA sequence: TGTGCCACCAGTGACCCGAACAGGGGTGAGGAAAAACTGTTTTTT. It codes for CATSDPNRGEEKLFF.

V usage is TRBV11-2 and J usage is TRBJ2-7; D is perhaps TRBD1 (5 bases). V lost 3 bases and J 2 bases, leaving 11 bases between the germline ends. CDR1 is SGHAT, CDR2 FQNNGV, per germline. CDR3 length: 14 residues. The CDR3 sequence is CASSFRQLPYEQYF. The CDR3 bases are TGTGCCAGCAGCTTTAGACAGCTGCCCTACGAGCAGTACTTC.

The chain recombines TRBV21-1 with TRBJ2-7; the D call of TRBD2 is as the table states it, not checked on the DNA. TRBV21-1 is shown as a pseudogene. This CDR3 spans 16 amino acids. CDR3 in DNA: TGTGCCAGCCTTGGAGTGAGAGCACCGAATTCATACGAGCAGTACTTC. Its protein is CASLGVRAPNSYEQYF.